This T cell receptor beta chain was sequenced during a study of T cell clonotyping in hematopoietic cell transplantation. Study as a whole: Pretransplant recipient samples were taken after cytoreduction.

The repertoire was sequenced with immunoSEQ multiplex PCR; TCRdb's copy has only in-frame clones and lacks some. The sample holds 35,000 to 45,000 clones, 85% to 95% seen once. General study results and limits: Recipient TCR diversity dropped after transplant; expanded clonotypes rose from day 30 to 180.

A word on this clone: Antigen unknown.

Described time point: recipient sample about 28 days before transplant, after cytoreduction. Recipient blood drawn about 28 days pretransplant and days 30, 100, 180 after. Germline lookup yields CDR1 SGHRS and CDR2 YFSETQ. There are 15 residues in the CDR3. Trimming pared 0 bases from V and 5 bases from J, leaving 13 bases between. Here the sequenced sample was peripheral blood mononuclear cells, taken before stem cell transplant. This TCR derives from a man aged 40-49 years with chronic myeloid leukemia. Some clones in this sample may be carry-over from other donors' samples. This rearrangement joins TRBV5-1 to TRBJ2-3, with D possibly TRBD2 on 5 matching bases. The CDR3: CASSLELDYRDTQYF. The CDR3 DNA follows: TGCGCCAGCAGCTTGGAACTAGATTACAGAGATACGCAGTATTTT.